This T cell receptor beta chain stems from a study of blood T cell repertoires in COVID-19. Profiling relied on immunoSEQ multiplex PCR, and the TCRdb table lists in-frame clones only, not all of them. The repertoire holds 130,000 to 150,000 clones, with less than 85% as singletons. What was sequenced was peripheral blood. The receptor comes from a woman of 80 years or more in a cohort sampled during active or convalescent COVID-19.

CDR3: CASSPSGGVHEQYV. The CDR3 region has the DNA TGTGCCAGCAGTCCATCTGGCGGGGTCCACGAGCAGTACGTC. This chain connects TRBV6-2 or TRBV6-3 to TRBJ2-7; D may be TRBD2 (6 bases). The germline V gene encodes CDR1 MNHEY and CDR2 SVGEGT. V was pared by 5 bases and J by 5 bases, with 16 bases between. This CDR3 is built from 14 residues.